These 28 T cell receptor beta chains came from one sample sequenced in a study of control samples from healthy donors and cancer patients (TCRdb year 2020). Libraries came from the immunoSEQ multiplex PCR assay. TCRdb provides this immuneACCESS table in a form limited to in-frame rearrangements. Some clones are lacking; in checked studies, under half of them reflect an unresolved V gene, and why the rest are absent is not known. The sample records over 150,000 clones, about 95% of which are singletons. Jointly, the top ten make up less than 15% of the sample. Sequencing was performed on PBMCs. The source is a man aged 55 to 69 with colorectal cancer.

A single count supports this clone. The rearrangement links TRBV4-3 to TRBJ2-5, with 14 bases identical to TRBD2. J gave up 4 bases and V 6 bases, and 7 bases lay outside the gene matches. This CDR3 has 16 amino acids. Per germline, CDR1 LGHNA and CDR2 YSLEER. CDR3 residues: CASSPRLAGGRETQYF. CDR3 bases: TGCGCCAGCAGTCCCCGACTAGCGGGGGGGCGAGAGACCCAGTACTTC.

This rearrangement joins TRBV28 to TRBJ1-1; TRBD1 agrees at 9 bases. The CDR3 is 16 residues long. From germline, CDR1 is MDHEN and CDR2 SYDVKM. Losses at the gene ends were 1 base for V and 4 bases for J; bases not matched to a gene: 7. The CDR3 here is CASSLLPGTGSTEAFF. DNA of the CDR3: TGTGCCAGCAGTTTATTACCCGGGACAGGGAGCACTGAAGCTTTCTTT.

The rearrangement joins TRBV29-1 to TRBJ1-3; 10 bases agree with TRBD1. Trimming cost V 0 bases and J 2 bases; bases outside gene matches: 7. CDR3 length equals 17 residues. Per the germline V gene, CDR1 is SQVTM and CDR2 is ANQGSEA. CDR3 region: CSVEDRRDRGPGNTIYF. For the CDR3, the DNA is TGCAGCGTTGAAGATCGTAGGGACAGGGGTCCTGGAAACACCATATATTTT.

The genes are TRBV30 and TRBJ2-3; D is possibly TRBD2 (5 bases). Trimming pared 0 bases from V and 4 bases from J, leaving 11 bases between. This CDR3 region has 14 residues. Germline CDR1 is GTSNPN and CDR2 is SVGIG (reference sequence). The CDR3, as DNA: TGTGCCTGGAGTGTAGGTCTAGCATCAGATACGCAGTATTTT. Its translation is CAWSVGLASDTQYF.

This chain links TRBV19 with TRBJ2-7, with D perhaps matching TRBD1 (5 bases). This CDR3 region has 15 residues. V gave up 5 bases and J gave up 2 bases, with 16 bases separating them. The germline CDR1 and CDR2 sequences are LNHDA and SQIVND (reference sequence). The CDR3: CASSQNRIVAYEQYF. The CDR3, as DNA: TGTGCCAGTAGTCAAAACAGGATCGTCGCCTACGAGCAGTACTTC.

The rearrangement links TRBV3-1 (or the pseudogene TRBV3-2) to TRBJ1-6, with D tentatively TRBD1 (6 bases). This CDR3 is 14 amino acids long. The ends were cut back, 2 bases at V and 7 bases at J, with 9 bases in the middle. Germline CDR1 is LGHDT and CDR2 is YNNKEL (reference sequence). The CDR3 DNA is TGTGCCAGCAGCCAACCAGGGGTGAATTCACCCCTCCACTTT. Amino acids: CASSQPGVNSPLHF.

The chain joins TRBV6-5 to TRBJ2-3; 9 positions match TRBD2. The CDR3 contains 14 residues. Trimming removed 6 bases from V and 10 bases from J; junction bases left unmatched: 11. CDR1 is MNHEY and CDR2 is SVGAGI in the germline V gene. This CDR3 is CASRMLAGVGAQYF. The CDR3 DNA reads TGTGCCAGCAGAATGTTAGCGGGGGTCGGTGCGCAGTATTTT.

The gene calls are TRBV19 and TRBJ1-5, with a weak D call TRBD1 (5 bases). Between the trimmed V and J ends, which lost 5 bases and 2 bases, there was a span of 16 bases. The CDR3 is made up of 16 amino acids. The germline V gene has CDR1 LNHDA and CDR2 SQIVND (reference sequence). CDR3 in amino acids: CASSVPGAARNQPQHF. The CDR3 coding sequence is TGTGCCAGTAGTGTGCCTGGGGCGGCTCGCAATCAGCCCCAGCATTTT.

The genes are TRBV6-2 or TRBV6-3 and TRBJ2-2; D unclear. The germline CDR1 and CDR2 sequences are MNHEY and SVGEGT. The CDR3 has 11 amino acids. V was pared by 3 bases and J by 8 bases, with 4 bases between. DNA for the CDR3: TGTGCCAGCAGTTATCAGGGGGAGCTGTTTTTT. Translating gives CASSYQGELFF.

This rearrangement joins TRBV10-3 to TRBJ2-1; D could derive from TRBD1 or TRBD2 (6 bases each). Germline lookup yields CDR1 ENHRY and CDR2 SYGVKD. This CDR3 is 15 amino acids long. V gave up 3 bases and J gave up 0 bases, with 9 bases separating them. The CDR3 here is CAISDGGSSYNEQFF. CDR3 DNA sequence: TGTGCCATCAGTGACGGGGGCAGCTCCTACAATGAGCAGTTCTTC.

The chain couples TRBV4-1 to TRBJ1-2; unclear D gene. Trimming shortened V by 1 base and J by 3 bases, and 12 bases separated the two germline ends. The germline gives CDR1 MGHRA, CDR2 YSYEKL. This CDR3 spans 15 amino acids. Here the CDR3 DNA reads TGCGCCAGCAGCCAAGTGTCCGGGGAGGACTATGGCTACACCTTC. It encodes CASSQVSGEDYGYTF.

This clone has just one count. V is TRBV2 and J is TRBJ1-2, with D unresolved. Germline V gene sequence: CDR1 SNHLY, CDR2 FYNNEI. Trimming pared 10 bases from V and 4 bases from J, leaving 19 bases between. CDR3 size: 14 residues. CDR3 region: CAISTDPPPYGYTF. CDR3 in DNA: TGTGCCATATCGACGGATCCGCCCCCCTATGGCTACACCTTC.

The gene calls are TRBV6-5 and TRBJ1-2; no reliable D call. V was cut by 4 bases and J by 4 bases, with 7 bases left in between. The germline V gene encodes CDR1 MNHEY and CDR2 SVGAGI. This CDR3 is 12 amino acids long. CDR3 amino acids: CASSSSGYGYTF. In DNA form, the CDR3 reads TGTGCCAGCAGTTCGTCAGGCTATGGCTACACCTTC.

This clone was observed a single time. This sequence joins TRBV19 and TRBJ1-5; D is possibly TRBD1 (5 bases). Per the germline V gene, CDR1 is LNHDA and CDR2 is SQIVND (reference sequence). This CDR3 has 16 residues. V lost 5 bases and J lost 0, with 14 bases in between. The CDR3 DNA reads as TGTGCCAGTAGTTCCGTGGGGGGGTTTAGCAATCAGCCCCAGCATTTT. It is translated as CASSSVGGFSNQPQHF. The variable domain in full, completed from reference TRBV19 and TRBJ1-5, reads DGGITQSPKYLFRKEGQNVTLSCEQNLNHDAMYWYRQDPGQGLRLIYYSQIVNDFQKGDIAEGYSVSREKKESFPLTVTSAQKNPTAFYLCASSSVGGFSNQPQHFGDGTRLSIL.

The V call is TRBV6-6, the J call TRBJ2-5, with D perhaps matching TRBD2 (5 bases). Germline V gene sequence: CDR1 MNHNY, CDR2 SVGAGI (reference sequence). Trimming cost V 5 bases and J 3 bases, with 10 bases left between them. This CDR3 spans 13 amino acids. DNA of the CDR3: TGTGCCAGCAGTCCCGGACTGGAAGAGACCCAGTACTTC. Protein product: CASSPGLEETQYF.

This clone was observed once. The CDR3 DNA sequence: TGTGCCAGCAGCCAAGAGGGTCGAATGGGACCCGGATCCACTGAAGCTTTCTTT. This codes for CASSQEGRMGPGSTEAFF. The chain uses TRBV3-1 (or the pseudogene TRBV3-2) and TRBJ1-1; D is perhaps TRBD1 (5 bases). The V end was cut by 0 bases, the J end by 4 bases, with 21 bases between. The CDR3 consists of 18 residues. Per the germline V gene, CDR1 is LGHDT and CDR2 is YNNKEL (reference sequence).

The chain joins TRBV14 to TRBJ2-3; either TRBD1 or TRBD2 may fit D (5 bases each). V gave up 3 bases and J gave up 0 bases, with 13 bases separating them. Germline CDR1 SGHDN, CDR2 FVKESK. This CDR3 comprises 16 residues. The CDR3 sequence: CASSQPGRKSTDTQYF. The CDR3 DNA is TGTGCCAGCAGCCAGCCGGGACGTAAAAGCACAGATACGCAGTATTTT.

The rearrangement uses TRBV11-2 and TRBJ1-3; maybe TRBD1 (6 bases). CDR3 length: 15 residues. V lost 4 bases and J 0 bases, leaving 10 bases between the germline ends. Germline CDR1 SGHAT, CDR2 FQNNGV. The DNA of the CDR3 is TGTGCCAGCAGCTCACTAGGGGGCTCTGGAAACACCATATATTTT. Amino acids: CASSSLGGSGNTIYF.

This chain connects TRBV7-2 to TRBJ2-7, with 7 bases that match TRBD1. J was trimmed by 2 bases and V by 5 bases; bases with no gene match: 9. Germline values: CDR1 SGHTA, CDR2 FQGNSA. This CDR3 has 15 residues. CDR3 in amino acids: CASSPLQGVTYEQYF. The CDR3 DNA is TGTGCCAGCAGCCCACTTCAGGGGGTTACCTACGAGCAGTACTTC.

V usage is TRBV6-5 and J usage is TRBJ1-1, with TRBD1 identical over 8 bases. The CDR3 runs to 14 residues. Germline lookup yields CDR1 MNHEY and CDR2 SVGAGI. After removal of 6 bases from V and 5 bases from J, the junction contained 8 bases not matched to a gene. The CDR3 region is CASSQTGEWTEAFF. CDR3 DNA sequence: TGTGCCAGCAGCCAGACAGGGGAGTGGACTGAAGCTTTCTTT.

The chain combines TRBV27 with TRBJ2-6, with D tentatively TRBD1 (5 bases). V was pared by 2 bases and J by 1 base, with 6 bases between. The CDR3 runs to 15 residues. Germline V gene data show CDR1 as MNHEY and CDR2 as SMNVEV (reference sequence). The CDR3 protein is CASSLQGSGANVLTF. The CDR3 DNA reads TGTGCCAGCAGTTTACAGGGATCTGGGGCCAACGTCCTGACTTTC.

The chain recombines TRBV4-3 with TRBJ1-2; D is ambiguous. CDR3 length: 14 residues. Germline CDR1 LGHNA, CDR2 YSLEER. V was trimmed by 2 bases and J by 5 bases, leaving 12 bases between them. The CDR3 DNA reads TGCGCCAGCAGCCAAACGACGGGTATTTATGGCTACACCTTC. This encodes CASSQTTGIYGYTF.

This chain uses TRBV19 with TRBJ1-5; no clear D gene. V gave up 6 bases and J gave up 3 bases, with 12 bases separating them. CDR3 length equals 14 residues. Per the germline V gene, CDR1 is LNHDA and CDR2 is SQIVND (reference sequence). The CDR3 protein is CASSEVGNNQPQHF. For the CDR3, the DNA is TGTGCCAGTAGCGAAGTGGGAAACAATCAGCCCCAGCATTTT.

The CDR3 region is CASSQPGQGANEKLFF. The CDR3 nucleotides read TGCGCCAGCAGCCAACCCGGACAGGGGGCTAATGAAAAACTGTTTTTT. The genes are TRBV4-1 and TRBJ1-4, with 10 bases that match TRBD1. The V and J ends lost 2 bases and 3 bases, in that order; junction bases with no gene match: 3. The V gene's germline CDR1 is MGHRA and CDR2 YSYEKL. The CDR3 is made up of 16 amino acids.

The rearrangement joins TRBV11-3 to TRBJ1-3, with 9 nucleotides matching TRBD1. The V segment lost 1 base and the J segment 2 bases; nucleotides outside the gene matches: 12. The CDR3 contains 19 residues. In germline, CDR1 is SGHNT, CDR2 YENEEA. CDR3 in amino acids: CASSLGGRGQGNPGNTIYF. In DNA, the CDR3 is TGTGCCAGCAGCTTAGGGGGAAGGGGACAGGGAAACCCTGGAAACACCATATATTTT.

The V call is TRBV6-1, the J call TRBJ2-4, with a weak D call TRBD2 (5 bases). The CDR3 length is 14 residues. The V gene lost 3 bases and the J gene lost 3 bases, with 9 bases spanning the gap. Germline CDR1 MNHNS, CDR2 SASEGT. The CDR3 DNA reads TGTGCCAGCAGTGAGGGAGTTGTCAAAAACATTCAGTACTTC. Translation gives CASSEGVVKNIQYF.

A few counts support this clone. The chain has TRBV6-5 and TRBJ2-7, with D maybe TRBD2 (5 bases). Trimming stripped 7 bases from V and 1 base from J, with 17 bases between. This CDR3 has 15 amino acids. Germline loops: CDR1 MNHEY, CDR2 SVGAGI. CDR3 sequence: CASTPGGFVSYEQYF. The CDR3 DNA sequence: TGTGCCAGCACCCCAGGAGGCTTTGTATCCTACGAGCAGTACTTC.

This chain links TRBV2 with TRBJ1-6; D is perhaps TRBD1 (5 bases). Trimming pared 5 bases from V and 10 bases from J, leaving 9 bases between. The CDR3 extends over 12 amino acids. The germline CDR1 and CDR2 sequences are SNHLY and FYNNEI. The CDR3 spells CASSQTDSPLHF. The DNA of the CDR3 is TGTGCCAGCAGTCAGACAGACTCACCCCTCCACTTT.